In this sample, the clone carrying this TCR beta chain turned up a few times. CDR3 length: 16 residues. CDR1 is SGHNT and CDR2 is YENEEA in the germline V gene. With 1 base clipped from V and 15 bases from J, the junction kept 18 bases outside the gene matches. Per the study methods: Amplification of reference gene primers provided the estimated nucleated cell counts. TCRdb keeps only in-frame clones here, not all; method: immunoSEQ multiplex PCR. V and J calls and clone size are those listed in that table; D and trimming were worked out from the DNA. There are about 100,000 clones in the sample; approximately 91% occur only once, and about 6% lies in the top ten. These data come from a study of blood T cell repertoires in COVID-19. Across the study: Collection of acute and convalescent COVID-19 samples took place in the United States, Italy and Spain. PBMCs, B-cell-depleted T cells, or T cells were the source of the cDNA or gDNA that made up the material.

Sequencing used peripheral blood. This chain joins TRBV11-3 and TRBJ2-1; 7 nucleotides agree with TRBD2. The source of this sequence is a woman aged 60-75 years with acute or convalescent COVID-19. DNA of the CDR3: TGTGCCAGCAGCTTAGGACTATCAACGGCGGGAGTTGGTCGGTTCTTC. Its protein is CASSLGLSTAGVGRFF. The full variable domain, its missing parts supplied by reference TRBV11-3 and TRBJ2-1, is EAGVVQSPRYKIIEKKQPVAFWCNPISGHNTLYWYLQNLGQGPELLIRYENEEAVDDSQLPKDRFSAERLKGVDSTLKIQPAELGDSAVYLCASSLGLSTAGVGRFFGPGTRLTVL.